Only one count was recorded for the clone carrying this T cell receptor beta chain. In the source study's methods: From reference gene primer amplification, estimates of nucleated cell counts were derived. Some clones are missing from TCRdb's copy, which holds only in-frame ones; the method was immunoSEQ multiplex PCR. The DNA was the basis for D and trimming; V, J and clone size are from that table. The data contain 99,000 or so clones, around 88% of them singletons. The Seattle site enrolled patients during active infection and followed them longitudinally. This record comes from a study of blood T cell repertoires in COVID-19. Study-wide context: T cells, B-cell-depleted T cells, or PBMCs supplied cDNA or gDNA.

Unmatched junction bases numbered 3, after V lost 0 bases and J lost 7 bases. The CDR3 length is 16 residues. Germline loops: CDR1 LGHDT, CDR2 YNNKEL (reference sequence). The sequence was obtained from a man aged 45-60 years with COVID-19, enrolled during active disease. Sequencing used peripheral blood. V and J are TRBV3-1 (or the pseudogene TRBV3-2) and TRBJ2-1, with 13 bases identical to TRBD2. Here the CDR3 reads CASSQDVTSGGNEQFF. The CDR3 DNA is TGTGCCAGCAGCCAAGATGTGACTAGCGGGGGGAATGAGCAGTTCTTC.